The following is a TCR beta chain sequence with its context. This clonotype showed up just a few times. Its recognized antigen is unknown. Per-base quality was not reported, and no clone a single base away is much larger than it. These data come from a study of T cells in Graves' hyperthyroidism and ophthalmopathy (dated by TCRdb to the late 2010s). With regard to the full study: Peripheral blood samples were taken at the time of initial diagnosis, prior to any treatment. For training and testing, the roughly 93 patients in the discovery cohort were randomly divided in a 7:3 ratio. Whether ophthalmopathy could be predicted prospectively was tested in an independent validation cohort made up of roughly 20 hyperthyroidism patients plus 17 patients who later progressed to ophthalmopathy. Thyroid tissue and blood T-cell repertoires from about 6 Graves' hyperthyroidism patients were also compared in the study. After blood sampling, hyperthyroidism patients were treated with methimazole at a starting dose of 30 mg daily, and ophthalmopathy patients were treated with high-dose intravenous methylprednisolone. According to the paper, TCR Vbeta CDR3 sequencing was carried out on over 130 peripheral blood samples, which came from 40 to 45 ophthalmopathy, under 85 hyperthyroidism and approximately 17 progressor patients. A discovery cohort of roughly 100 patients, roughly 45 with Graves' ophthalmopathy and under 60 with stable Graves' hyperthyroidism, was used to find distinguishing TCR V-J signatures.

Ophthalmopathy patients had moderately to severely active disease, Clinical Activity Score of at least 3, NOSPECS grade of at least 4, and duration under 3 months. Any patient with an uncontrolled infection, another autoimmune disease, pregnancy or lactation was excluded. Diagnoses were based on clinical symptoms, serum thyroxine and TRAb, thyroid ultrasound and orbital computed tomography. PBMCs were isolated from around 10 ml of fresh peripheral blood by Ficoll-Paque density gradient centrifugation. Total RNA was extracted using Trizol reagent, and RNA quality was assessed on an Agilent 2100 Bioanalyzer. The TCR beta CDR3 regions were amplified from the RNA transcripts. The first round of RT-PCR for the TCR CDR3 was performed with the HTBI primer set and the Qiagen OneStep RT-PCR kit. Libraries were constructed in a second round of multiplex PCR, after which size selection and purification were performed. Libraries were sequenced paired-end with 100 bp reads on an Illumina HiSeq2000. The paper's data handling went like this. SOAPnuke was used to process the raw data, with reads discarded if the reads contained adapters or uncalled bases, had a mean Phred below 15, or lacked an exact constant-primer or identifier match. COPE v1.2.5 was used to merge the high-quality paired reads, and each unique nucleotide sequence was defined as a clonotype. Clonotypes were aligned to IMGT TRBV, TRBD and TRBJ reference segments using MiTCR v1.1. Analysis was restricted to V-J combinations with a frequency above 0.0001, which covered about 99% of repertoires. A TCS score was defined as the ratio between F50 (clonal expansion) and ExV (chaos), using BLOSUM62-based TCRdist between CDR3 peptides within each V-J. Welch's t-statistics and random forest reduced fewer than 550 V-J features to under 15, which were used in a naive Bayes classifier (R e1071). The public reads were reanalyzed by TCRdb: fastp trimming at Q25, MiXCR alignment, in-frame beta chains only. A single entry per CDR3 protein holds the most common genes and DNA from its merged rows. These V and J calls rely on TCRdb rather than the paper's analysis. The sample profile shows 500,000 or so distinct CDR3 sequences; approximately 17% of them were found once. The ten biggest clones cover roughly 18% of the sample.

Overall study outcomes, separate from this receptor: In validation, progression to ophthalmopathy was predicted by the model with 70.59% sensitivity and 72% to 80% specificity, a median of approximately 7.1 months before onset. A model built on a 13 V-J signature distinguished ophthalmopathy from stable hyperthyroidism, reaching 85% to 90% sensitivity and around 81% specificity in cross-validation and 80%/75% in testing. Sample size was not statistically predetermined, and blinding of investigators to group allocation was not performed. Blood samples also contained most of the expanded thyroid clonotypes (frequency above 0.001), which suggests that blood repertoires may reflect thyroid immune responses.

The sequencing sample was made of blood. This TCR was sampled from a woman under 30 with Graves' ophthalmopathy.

The DNA sequence is given as TGTGCCAGCAGGACCGCCTCCCGGCTTGAGACCCAGTACTTC. It translates to CASRTASRLETQYF. The chain employs TRBV12-3 or TRBV12-4 and TRBJ2-5; no D segment can be confidently identified. The V end loses 6 bases and the J end loses 5 bases, and a stretch of 16 bases separates them. The CDR3 covers 14 residues, taking in both the cysteine and the phenylalanine. Only the CDR3 region is kept as DNA, spanning 42 bases read in frame from base 1.